The clone carrying this T cell receptor beta chain came up a few times. This CDR3 is built from 13 residues. Germline CDR1 and CDR2: SGHTA and FQGTGA. V lost 5 bases and J 6 bases, leaving 13 bases between the germline ends. The sample belongs to a study of technical replicates of blood from four donors. Sequencing was performed with immunoSEQ multiplex PCR; in TCRdb, only in-frame clones are kept and a portion is missing. The table has around 79,000 clones, more than 90% seen once. The chain joins TRBV7-3 to TRBJ1-1; possibly TRBD1 for D (6 bases). This TCR derives from a human donor in good health. Some clones in this sample may be carry-over from other donors' samples. What was sequenced was T cells isolated from PBMCs. CDR3 amino acids: CASSIGGNAEAFF. The CDR3 DNA follows: TGTGCCAGCAGCATAGGGGGTAACGCTGAAGCTTTCTTT.